These 22 T cell receptor beta chains originate from one sample sequenced in a study of shared clonotypes between healthy human individuals. Produced via immunoSEQ multiplex PCR; TCRdb's table is partial and in-frame only. Of around 330,000 clones listed, under 80% are singletons. Sequenced input: memory CD4+ T cells sorted from blood. Subset given: CD45RA-negative fraction. These receptors were obtained from a man in his thirties or forties in good health.

The V gene is TRBV5-1, the J gene TRBJ1-4; 8 bases map to TRBD1. The CDR3 runs to 17 residues. Germline V lookup: CDR1 SGHRS, CDR2 YFSETQ. V dropped 3 bases and J dropped 0; count of bases not matched to a gene: 7. The CDR3 DNA sequence: TGCGCCAGCAGCTATGACAGGGGAGCGGCAACTAATGAAAAACTGTTTTTT. This translates into CASSYDRGAATNEKLFF. The full variable domain, rest sourced from reference TRBV5-1 and TRBJ1-4, is KAGVTQTPRYLIKTRGQQVTLSCSPISGHRSVSWYQQTPGQGLQFLFEYFSETQRNKGNFPGRFSGRQFSNSRSEMNVSTLELGDSALYLCASSYDRGAATNEKLFFGSGTQLSVL.

The rearrangement links TRBV27 to TRBJ1-5; 8 nucleotides match TRBD1. The germline CDR1 and CDR2 sequences are MNHEY and SMNVEV (reference sequence). Unmatched junction bases numbered 6, after V lost 5 bases and J lost 6 bases. CDR3 length equals 14 residues. CDR3 nucleotide sequence: TGTGCCAGCAGTCTTCACAGGGGGTCTCAGCCCCAGCATTTT. Translating gives CASSLHRGSQPQHF.

The chain employs TRBV28 and TRBJ1-4; TRBD1 might be the D (5 bases). Germline V CDR1 and CDR2: MDHEN, SYDVKM. V was pared by 1 base and J by 10 bases, with 7 bases between. The CDR3 runs to 12 residues. In DNA, the CDR3 is TGTGCCAGCAGTTTATTGCAGGGAAAACTGTTTTTT. Protein product: CASSLLQGKLFF. Variable domain in full (rest from reference TRBV28 and TRBJ1-4): DVKVTQSSRYLVKRTGEKVFLECVQDMDHENMFWYRQDPGLGLRLIYFSYDVKMKEKGDIPEGYSVSREKKERFSLILESASTNQTSMYLCASSLLQGKLFFGSGTQLSVL.

This sequence joins TRBV23-1 and TRBJ1-2; weak D call: TRBD1 (5 bases). TRBV23-1 is an ORF for which the function is uncertain. V lost 1 base and J 0 bases, leaving 9 bases between the germline ends. CDR3 length: 15 residues. CDR3: CASSQLGRTNYGYTF. CDR3 DNA sequence: TGCGCCAGCAGTCAATTGGGACGGACTAACTATGGCTACACCTTC.

The chain is built from TRBV7-7 and TRBJ2-1; unclear D gene. The CDR3 is 12 amino acids. Trimming stripped 5 bases from V and 9 bases from J, with 11 bases between. Per germline, CDR1 SSHAT and CDR2 FNYEAQ (reference sequence). The CDR3 DNA is TGTGCCAGCAGCCCAGGTCCGGGTGAGCAGTTCTTC. Protein product: CASSPGPGEQFF.

CDR3: CASGLLGIGYNEQFF. For the CDR3, the DNA is TGCGCCAGCGGACTACTGGGGATCGGCTACAATGAGCAGTTCTTC. V usage is TRBV23-1 and J usage is TRBJ2-1; D might be TRBD2 (6 bases). TRBV23-1 is an ORF for which the function is uncertain. The CDR3 runs to 15 residues. V dropped 8 bases and J dropped 3 bases, with 17 bases sitting between them.

V gene TRBV9 combines with J gene TRBJ2-1; 14 nucleotides match TRBD2. The CDR3 is 17 amino acids. Germline V CDR1 and CDR2: SGDLS, YYNGEE. V gave up 4 bases and J gave up 7 bases; unmatched junction bases: 10. CDR3 region: CASSTGTSGSLPNEQFF. The CDR3 nucleotides read TGTGCCAGCAGCACCGGGACTAGCGGGAGTTTGCCGAATGAGCAGTTCTTC.

This clone was observed many times. The chain carries TRBV19 and TRBJ1-3; TRBD1 matches 8 bases. This CDR3 spans 15 amino acids. Per the germline V gene, CDR1 is LNHDA and CDR2 is SQIVND (reference sequence). V lost 7 bases to trimming and J lost 6 bases; unmatched junction nucleotides: 11. CDR3 protein: CASTDPGTGTNTIYF. CDR3 in DNA: TGTGCCAGTACCGATCCCGGGACAGGTACAAACACCATATATTTT.

This clone showed up just a few times. This chain connects TRBV6-5 to TRBJ2-4; D perhaps matches TRBD1 (6 bases). The CDR3 consists of 15 residues. V lost 3 bases to trimming and J lost 6 bases, with 15 bases between them. CDR1 is MNHEY and CDR2 is SVGAGI in the germline V gene. The CDR3 DNA follows: TGTGCCAGCAGTTATCAACTGGGGGCGGTAAACATTCAGTACTTC. The encoded protein is CASSYQLGAVNIQYF.

The chain joins TRBV6-5 to TRBJ2-2; 10 nucleotides line up with TRBD2. Looked up from germline, CDR1 is MNHEY and CDR2 is SVGAGI. The CDR3 is 15 residues long. V was clipped by 7 bases and J by 5 bases; unmatched bases: 7. The CDR3 DNA follows: TGTGCCAGCAAGAGCGGGAGGGCCATTACCGGGGAGCTGTTTTTT. Its translation: CASKSGRAITGELFF.

This clone was observed a single time. V usage is TRBV5-1 and J usage is TRBJ2-1; 9 bases agree with TRBD1. The germline CDR1 and CDR2 sequences are SGHRS and YFSETQ. V lost 0 bases and J lost 6; bases outside the gene matches: 7. The CDR3 has 16 residues. CDR3 nucleotide sequence: TGCGCCAGCAGCTTGGCCGGGACAGGGACCCTCAATGAGCAGTTCTTC. This encodes CASSLAGTGTLNEQFF.

The chain combines TRBV10-3 with TRBJ2-3; 11 positions match TRBD1. After removal of 3 bases from V and 5 bases from J, the junction contained 10 bases not matched to a gene. This CDR3 has 17 residues. Germline CDR1 and CDR2: ENHRY and SYGVKD. For the CDR3, the DNA is TGTGCCATCAGTGAATTGAGGACAGGGGGCGCAATAGATACGCAGTATTTT. Its translation: CAISELRTGGAIDTQYF.

The rearrangement links TRBV5-1 to TRBJ2-3, with no clear D. Germline V gives CDR1 SGHRS, CDR2 YFSETQ. V shed 0 bases and J shed 2 bases, with 7 bases lying between them. The CDR3 extends over 14 amino acids. Here the CDR3 DNA reads TGCGCCAGCAGCTTGGGGCAGACCACAGATACGCAGTATTTT. It translates to CASSLGQTTDTQYF.

In this sample, this clone turned up many times. The chain has TRBV10-3 and TRBJ2-1; D ambiguous. Germline assignment: CDR1 ENHRY and CDR2 SYGVKD. The CDR3 loop spans 15 amino acids. V was cut by 0 bases and J by 6 bases, with 12 bases left in between. The chain's CDR3 is CAISESVAATNEQFF. In DNA form, the CDR3 reads TGTGCCATCAGTGAGTCCGTCGCAGCGACCAATGAGCAGTTCTTC.

The chain employs TRBV28 and TRBJ1-2; maybe TRBD1 (5 bases). CDR1 and CDR2 (germline): MDHEN, SYDVKM. V was cut by 6 bases and J by 4 bases, with 12 bases left in between. The CDR3 consists of 13 residues. Written as DNA, the CDR3 is TGTGCCAGCAGACCGGACATACCCTATGGCTACACCTTC. It encodes CASRPDIPYGYTF.

This CDR3 reads CASSQEPTSGRIFTGELFF. The CDR3 bases are TGCGCCAGCAGCCAAGAACCAACTAGCGGGAGGATATTCACCGGGGAGCTGTTTTTT. This chain joins TRBV4-3 and TRBJ2-2; 12 nucleotides align to TRBD2. The germline V gene has CDR1 LGHNA and CDR2 YSLEER. CDR3 length equals 19 residues. The V segment lost 0 bases and the J segment 4 bases; nucleotides outside the gene matches: 9.

The CDR3 reads CASRGAGNYGYTF. The CDR3 DNA reads TGTGCCAGCAGGGGAGCAGGGAACTATGGCTACACCTTC. The chain combines TRBV28 with TRBJ1-2; a weak D match, TRBD1 (5 bases). Germline CDR1 is MDHEN and CDR2 is SYDVKM. Trimming left V 6 bases short and J 2 bases short, with 10 bases between. There are 13 residues in the CDR3.

The V and J genes are TRBV6-5 and TRBJ2-2, with 7 bases fitting TRBD2. Trimming at V came to 4 bases and at J to 4 bases, leaving 6 bases not matched to a gene. Germline V gene data show CDR1 as MNHEY and CDR2 as SVGAGI. The length of the CDR3 is 15 residues. The CDR3 loop is CASSSWGEGTGELFF. In nucleotides, the CDR3 is TGTGCCAGCAGTTCGTGGGGGGAGGGCACCGGGGAGCTGTTTTTT.

V and J are TRBV19 and TRBJ2-2, with D possibly being TRBD2 (6 bases). The germline V gene encodes CDR1 LNHDA and CDR2 SQIVND (reference sequence). V shed 5 bases and J shed 0 bases, with 16 bases lying between them. CDR3 length equals 17 residues. CDR3 in DNA: TGTGCCAGTAGTTGGGGAGGAGGGTTCCCGAACACCGGGGAGCTGTTTTTT. Its translation: CASSWGGGFPNTGELFF.

The V and J genes are TRBV4-2 and TRBJ2-5; 10 bases map to TRBD2. Trimming at V came to 0 bases and at J to 6 bases, leaving 13 bases not matched to a gene. The CDR3 covers 18 residues. The germline V gene has CDR1 LGHNA and CDR2 YNFKEQ. This CDR3 is CASSQESGASGRAKTQYF. The CDR3 bases are TGTGCCAGCAGCCAAGAGTCTGGAGCGAGCGGGAGGGCAAAGACCCAGTACTTC.

The chain is built from TRBV5-1 and TRBJ2-3, with no clear D. The germline V gene encodes CDR1 SGHRS and CDR2 YFSETQ. The CDR3 loop spans 16 amino acids. Trimming shortened V by 0 bases and J by 0 bases, and 11 bases separated the two germline ends. For the CDR3, the DNA is TGCGCCAGCAGCTTGGGCTCTTACACTAGCACAGATACGCAGTATTTT. Translated: CASSLGSYTSTDTQYF.

On this clone: The same CDR3 also results from other DNA sequences found in this sample. J is TRBJ1-5 and V is TRBV6-5; maybe TRBD1 (5 bases). Germline lookup yields CDR1 MNHEY and CDR2 SVGAGI. V was shortened by 2 bases and J by 8 bases, with 10 bases between the two germline ends. The CDR3 consists of 13 residues. The CDR3 spells CASSYRGREPQHF. DNA for the CDR3: TGTGCCAGCAGTTACCGGGGCAGGGAGCCCCAGCATTTT.